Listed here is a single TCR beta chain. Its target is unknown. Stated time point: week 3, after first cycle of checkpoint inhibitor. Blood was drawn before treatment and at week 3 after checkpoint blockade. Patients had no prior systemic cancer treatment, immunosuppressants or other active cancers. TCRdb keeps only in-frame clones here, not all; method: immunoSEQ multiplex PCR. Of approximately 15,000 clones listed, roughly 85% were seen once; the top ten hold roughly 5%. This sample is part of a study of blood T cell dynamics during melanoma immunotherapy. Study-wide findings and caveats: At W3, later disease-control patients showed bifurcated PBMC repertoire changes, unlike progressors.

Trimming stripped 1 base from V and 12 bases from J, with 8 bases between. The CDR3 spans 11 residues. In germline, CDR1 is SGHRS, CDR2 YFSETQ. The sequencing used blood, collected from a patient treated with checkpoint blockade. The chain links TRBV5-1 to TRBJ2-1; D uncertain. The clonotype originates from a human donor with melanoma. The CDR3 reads CASSLNGVQFF. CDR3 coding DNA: TGCGCCAGCAGCTTGAATGGGGTGCAGTTCTTC.